This T cell receptor beta chain was documented in a study of control samples from healthy donors and cancer patients. The method was immunoSEQ multiplex PCR; TCRdb's version includes in-frame clones alone and lacks a portion of them. The top ten hold under 2% of the sample, which has about 34,000 clones, under 95% seen once. This clone was recorded only once. J lost 4 bases, V lost 8 bases, and 8 bases had no gene match. From germline, CDR1 is SGHNT and CDR2 YENEEA. This CDR3 comprises 15 residues. The receptor was derived from a man aged 35-49 years with colorectal cancer. The specimen was PBMCs. The J gene is TRBJ2-1, the V gene TRBV11-3; 10 nucleotides line up with TRBD2. CDR3 protein: CASSEVLAGYNEQFF. The CDR3 nucleotides are TGTGCCAGCTCGGAGGTACTAGCGGGGTACAATGAGCAGTTCTTC.